The clone carrying this TCR beta chain was counted only a few times. Its antigen is still unknown. With V trimmed by 7 bases and J by 10 bases, 12 bases remained unmatched. CDR3 length: 15 amino acids. CDR1 is MNHNY, CDR2 SVGAGI, per germline (reference sequence). Per the original data handling: Out-of-frame sequences were removed, leaving some 2 million distinct TCRbeta sequences. TCRdb's table, derived via immunoSEQ multiplex PCR, lists solely in-frame clones and lacks some. V and J calls and clone size are given by that table; D and trimming were obtained from the DNA. Of about 50,000 clones listed, 82% are singletons. The sort gate was single viable CD3+CD4+CD8-CD45RO+ cells for memory CD4+ T cells. Total CD4+ T cells were enriched by CD4 positive selection. These data belong to a study of memory CD4+ T cells and cytomegalovirus serostatus. Notes on the study in general: Suggested: most of the CMV-linked TCR signature lies in CD4+ memory cells. About two fifths of the roughly 160 known CMV-associated TCRbeta sequences appeared in CD4+ memory.

The sample consisted of memory CD4+ T cells from blood. The clonotype comes from an adult in good health and CMV-seronegative. The V gene is TRBV6-6, the J gene TRBJ1-6, with 8 bases matching TRBD1. The CDR3 is CASTLTGQGQSPLHF. For the CDR3, the DNA is TGTGCCAGCACCTTGACCGGACAGGGCCAGTCACCCCTCCACTTT.